The 2 T cell receptor beta chains given below trace back to one sample, sequenced in a study of blood T cell repertoires in COVID-19. Sequenced by immunoSEQ multiplex PCR; TCRdb stores in-frame clones only, minus some. The sample carries some 250,000 clones, around 90% recorded once. What was sequenced was peripheral blood. Every receptor here comes from a woman in her seventies with active or convalescent COVID-19.

The chain carries TRBV3-1 (or the pseudogene TRBV3-2) and TRBJ1-6; a possible D gene is TRBD1 (5 bases). The germline V and J ends were trimmed by 1 base and 9 bases, with 7 bases remaining between them. This CDR3 contains 13 residues. Germline lookup yields CDR1 LGHDT and CDR2 YNNKEL (reference sequence). The CDR3 region is CASSQGRGSPLHF. In nucleotides, the CDR3 is TGTGCCAGCAGCCAAGGGAGGGGTTCACCCCTCCACTTT.

The chain carries TRBV2 and TRBJ1-2; a weak D match, TRBD1 (6 bases). Germline CDR1 is SNHLY and CDR2 is FYNNEI. The CDR3 is 14 amino acids. Trimming shortened V by 7 bases and J by 2 bases, and 14 bases separated the two germline ends. This chain's CDR3 is CASTRDTQNYGYTF. CDR3 in DNA: TGTGCCAGCACTAGGGACACCCAGAACTATGGCTACACCTTC.